This T cell receptor (beta chain) was identified in a study of early T cells in non-severe SARS-CoV-2 infection. Study-level information: The sequenced material was bulk RNA from unsorted whole blood, and its chains were unpaired. Overall study findings and caveats: VDJdb matching, biased toward anti-spike CD8 responses, missed private and CD4 specificities.

As regards this clonotype: Its antigen is unidentified.

As part of library construction, unique molecular identifiers were attached to individual cDNA molecules. TCRdb processed the 5' RACE reads anew with MiXCR; each CDR3 protein has one entry. The sample yields approximately 58,000 distinct CDR3 sequences, roughly 12% seen once. The CDR3 has 12 amino acids. V lost 3 bases to trimming and J lost 1 base, with 6 bases between them. Per the germline V gene, CDR1 is SQVTM and CDR2 is ANQGSEA. V gene TRBV29-1 combines with J gene TRBJ1-1; D call uncertain. Sequences were derived from whole blood, sampled at baseline. This receptor was taken from an adult who was a healthcare worker with PCR-confirmed SARS-CoV-2 infection or an uninfected control (not recorded which). CDR3 nucleotide sequence: TGCAGCGTTGATTCAGGGAACACTGAAGCTTTCTTT. This gives the protein CSVDSGNTEAFF. Together with reference TRBV29-1 and TRBJ1-1, the CDR3 gives the full variable domain: SAVISQKPSRDICQRGTSLTIQCQVDSQVTMMFWYRQQPGQSLTLIATANQGSEATYESGFVIDKFPISRPNLTFSTLTVSNMSPEDSSIYLCSVDSGNTEAFFGQGTRLTVV.